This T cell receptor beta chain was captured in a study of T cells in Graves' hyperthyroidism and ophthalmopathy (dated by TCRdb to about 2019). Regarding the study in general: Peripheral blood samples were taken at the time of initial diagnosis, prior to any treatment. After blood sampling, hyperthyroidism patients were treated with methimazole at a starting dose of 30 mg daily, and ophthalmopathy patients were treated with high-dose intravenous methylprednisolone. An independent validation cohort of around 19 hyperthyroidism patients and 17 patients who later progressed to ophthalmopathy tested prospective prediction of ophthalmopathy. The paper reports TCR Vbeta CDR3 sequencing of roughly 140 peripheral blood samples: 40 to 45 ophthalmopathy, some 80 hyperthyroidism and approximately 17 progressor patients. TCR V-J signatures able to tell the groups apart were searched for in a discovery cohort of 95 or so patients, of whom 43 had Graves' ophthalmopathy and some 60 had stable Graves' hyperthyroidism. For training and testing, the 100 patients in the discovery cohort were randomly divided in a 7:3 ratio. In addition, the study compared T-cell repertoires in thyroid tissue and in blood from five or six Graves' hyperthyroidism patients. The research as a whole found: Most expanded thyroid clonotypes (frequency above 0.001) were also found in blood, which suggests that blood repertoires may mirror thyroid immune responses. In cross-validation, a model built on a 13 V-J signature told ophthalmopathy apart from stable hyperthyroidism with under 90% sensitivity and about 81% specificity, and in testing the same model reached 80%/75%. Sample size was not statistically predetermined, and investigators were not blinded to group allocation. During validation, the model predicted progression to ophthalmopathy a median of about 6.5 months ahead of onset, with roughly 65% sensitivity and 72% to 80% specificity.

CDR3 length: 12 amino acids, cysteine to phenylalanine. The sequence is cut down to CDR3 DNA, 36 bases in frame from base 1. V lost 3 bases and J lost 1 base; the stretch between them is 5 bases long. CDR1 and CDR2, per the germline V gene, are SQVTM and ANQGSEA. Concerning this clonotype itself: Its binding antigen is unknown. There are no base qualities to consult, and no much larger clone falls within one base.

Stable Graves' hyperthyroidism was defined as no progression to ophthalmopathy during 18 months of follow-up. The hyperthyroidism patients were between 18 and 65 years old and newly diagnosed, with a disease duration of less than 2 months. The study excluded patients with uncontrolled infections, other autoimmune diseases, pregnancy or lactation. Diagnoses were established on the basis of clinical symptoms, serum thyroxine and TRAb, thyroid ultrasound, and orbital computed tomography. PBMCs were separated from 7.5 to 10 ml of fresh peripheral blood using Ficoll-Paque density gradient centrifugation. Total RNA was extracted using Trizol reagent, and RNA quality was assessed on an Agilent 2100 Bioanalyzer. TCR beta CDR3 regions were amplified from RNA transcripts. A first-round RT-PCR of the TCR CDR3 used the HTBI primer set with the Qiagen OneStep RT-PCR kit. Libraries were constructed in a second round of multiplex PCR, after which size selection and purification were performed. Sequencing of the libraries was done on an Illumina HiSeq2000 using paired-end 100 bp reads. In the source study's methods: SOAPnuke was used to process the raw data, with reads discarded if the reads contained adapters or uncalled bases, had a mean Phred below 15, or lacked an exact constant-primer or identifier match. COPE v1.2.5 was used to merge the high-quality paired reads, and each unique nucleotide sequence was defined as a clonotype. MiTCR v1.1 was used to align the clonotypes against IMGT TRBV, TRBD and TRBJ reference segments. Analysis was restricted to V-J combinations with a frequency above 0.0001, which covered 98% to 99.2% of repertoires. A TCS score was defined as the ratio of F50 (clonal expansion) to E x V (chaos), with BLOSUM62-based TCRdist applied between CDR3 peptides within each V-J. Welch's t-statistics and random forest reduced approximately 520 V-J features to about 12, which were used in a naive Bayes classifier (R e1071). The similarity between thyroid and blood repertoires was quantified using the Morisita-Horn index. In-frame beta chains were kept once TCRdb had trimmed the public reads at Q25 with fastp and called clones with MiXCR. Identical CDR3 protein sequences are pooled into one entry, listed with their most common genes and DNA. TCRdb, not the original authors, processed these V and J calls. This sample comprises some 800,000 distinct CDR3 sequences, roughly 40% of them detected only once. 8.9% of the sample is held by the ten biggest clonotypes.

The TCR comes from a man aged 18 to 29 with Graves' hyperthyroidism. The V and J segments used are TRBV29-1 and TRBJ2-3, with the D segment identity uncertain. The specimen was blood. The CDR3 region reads CSVDAGTDTQYF. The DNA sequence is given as TGCAGCGTTGACGCGGGCACAGATACGCAGTATTTT.